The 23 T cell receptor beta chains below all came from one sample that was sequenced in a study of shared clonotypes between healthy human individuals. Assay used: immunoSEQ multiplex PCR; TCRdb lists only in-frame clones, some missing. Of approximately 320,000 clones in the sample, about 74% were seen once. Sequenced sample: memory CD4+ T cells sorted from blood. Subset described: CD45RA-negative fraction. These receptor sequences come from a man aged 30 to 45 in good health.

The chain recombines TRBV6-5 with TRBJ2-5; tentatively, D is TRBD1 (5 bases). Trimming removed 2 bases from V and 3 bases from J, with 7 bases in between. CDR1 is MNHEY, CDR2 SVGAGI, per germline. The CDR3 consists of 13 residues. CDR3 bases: TGTGCCAGCAGTTACCTGACAGAAGAGACCCAGTACTTC. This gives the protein CASSYLTEETQYF.

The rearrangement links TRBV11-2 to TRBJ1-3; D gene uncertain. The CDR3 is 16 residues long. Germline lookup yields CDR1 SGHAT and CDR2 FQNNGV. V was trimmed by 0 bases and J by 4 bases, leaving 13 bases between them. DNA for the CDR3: TGTGCCAGCAGCTTAGACCGCGGAGGACTAGGAAACACCATATATTTT. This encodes CASSLDRGGLGNTIYF.

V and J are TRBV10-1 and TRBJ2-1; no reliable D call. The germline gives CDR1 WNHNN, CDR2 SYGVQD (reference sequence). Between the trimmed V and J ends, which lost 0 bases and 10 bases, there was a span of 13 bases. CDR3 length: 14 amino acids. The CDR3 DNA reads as TGCGCCAGCAGTGAGTCCGGTTGGGGTGCAGAGCAGTTCTTC. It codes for CASSESGWGAEQFF.

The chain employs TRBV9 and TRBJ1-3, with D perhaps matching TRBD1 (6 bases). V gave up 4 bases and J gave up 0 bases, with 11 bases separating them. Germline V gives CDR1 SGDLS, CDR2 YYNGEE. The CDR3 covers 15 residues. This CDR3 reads CASSFQGGSGNTIYF. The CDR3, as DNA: TGTGCCAGCAGCTTCCAAGGGGGCTCTGGAAACACCATATATTTT.

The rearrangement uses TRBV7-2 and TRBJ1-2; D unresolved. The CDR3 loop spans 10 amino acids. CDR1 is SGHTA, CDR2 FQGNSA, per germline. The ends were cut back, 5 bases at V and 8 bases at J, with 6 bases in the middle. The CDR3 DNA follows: TGTGCCAGCAGCAGGGAGGGCTACACCTTC. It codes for CASSREGYTF.

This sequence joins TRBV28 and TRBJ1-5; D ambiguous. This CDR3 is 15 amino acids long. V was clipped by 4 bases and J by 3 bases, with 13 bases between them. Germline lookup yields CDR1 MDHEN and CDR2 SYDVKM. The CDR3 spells CASSSSRPNNQPQHF. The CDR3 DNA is TGTGCCAGCAGTTCATCCCGCCCGAACAATCAGCCCCAGCATTTT.

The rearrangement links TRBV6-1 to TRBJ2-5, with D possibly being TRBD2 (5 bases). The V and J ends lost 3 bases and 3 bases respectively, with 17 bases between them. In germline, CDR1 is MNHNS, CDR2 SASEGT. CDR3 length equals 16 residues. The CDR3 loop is CASSDEEGWGKETQYF. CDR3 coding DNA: TGTGCCAGCAGTGATGAAGAGGGTTGGGGAAAAGAGACCCAGTACTTC.

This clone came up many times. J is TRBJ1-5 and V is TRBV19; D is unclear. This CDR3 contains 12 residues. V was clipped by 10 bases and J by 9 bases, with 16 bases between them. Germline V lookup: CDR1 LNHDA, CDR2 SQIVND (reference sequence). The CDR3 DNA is TGTGCCATCGGTCCTCTCCCTGGGCCCCAGCATTTT. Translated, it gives CAIGPLPGPQHF.

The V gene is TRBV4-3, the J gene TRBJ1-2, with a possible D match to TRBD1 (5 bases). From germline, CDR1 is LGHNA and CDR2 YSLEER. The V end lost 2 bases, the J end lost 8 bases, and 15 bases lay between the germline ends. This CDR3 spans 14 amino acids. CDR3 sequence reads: CASSQRVGDSGYTF. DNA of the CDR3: TGCGCCAGCAGCCAAAGAGTAGGGGATAGCGGCTACACCTTC.

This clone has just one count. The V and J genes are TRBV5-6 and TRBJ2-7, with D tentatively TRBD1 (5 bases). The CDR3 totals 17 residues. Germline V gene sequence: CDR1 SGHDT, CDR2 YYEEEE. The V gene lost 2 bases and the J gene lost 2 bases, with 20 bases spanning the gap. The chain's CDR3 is CASSFSMTETLAYEQYF. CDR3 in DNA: TGTGCCAGCAGCTTCTCCATGACAGAAACCTTGGCCTACGAGCAGTACTTC. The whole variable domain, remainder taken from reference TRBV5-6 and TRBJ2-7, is DAGVTQSPTHLIKTRGQQVTLRCSPKSGHDTVSWYQQALGQGPQFIFQYYEEEERQRGNFPDRFSGHQFPNYSSELNVNALLLGDSALYLCASSFSMTETLAYEQYFGPGTRLTVT.

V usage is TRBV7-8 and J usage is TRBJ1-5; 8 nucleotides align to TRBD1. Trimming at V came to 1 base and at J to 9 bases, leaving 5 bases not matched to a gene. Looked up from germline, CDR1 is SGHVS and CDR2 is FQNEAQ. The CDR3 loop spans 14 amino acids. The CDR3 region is CASSLDRGFAPQHF. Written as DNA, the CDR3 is TGTGCCAGCAGCTTAGACAGGGGGTTCGCGCCCCAGCATTTT.

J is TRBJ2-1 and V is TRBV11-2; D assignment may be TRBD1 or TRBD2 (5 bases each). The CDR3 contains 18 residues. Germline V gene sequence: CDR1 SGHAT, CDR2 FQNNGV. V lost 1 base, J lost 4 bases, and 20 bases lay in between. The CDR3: CASSLAPLGESRYNEQFF. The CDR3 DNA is TGTGCCAGCAGCTTAGCCCCTTTAGGGGAGAGTAGGTACAATGAGCAGTTCTTC.

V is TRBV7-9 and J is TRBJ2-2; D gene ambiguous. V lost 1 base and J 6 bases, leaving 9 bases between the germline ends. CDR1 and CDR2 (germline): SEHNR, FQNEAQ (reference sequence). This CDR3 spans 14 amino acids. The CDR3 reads CASSLGRMAGELFF. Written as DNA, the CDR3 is TGTGCCAGCAGCTTAGGGAGAATGGCCGGGGAGCTGTTTTTT.

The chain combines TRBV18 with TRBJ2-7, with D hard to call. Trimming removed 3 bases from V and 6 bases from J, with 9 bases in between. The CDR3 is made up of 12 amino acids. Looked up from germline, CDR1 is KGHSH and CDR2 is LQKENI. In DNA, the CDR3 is TGTGCCAGCTCACCTATAGGTATCGAGCAGTACTTC. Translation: CASSPIGIEQYF.

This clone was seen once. CDR3 DNA: TGCAGCGCCCGGGGACTTGACTCCTACGAGCAGTACTTC. Translated: CSARGLDSYEQYF. The genes are TRBV29-1 and TRBJ2-7; possibly TRBD2 for D (6 bases). In germline, CDR1 is SQVTM, CDR2 ANQGSEA. The CDR3 covers 13 residues. The ends were cut back, 7 bases at V and 0 bases at J, with 13 bases in the middle.

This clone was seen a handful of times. CDR3 nucleotide sequence: TGTGCCAGCAGTCCAACCTCCTACGAGCAGTACTTC. Protein: CASSPTSYEQYF. The chain is built from TRBV6-5 and TRBJ2-7; D gene unclear. Germline CDR1 MNHEY, CDR2 SVGAGI. V lost 5 bases, J lost 0 bases, and 5 bases lay in between. The CDR3 spans 12 residues.

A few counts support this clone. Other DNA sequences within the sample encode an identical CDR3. The CDR3 DNA reads as TGTGCCAGCAGCTTAGGTTCTGGCGGTTACAATGAGCAGTTCTTC. This gives the protein CASSLGSGGYNEQFF. The rearrangement links TRBV7-9 to TRBJ2-1; no firm D call. CDR1 and CDR2 (germline): SEHNR, FQNEAQ (reference sequence). This CDR3 spans 15 amino acids. V lost 1 base, J lost 4 bases, and 11 bases lay in between.

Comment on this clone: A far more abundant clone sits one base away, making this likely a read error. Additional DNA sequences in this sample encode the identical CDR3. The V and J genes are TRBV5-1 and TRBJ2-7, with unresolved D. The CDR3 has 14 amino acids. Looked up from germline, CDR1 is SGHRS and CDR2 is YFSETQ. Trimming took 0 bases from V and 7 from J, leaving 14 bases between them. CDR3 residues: CASSLGSLGGEQYF. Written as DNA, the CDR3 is TGCGCCAGCAGCTTGGGTTCTTTGGGCGGAGAGCAGTACTTC.

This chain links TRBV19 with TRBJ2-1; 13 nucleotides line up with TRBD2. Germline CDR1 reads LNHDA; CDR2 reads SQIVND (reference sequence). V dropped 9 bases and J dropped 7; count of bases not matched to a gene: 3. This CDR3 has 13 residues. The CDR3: CASGLAGVNEQFF. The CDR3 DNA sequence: TGTGCCAGCGGACTAGCGGGAGTGAATGAGCAGTTCTTC. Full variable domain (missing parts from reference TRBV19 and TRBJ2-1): DGGITQSPKYLFRKEGQNVTLSCEQNLNHDAMYWYRQDPGQGLRLIYYSQIVNDFQKGDIAEGYSVSREKKESFPLTVTSAQKNPTAFYLCASGLAGVNEQFFGPGTRLTVL.

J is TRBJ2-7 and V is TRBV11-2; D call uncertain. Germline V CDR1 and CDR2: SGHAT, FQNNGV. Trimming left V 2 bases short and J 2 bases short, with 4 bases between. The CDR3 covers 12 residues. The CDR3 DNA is TGTGCCAGCAGCTTAAACCCCTACGAGCAGTACTTC. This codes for CASSLNPYEQYF.

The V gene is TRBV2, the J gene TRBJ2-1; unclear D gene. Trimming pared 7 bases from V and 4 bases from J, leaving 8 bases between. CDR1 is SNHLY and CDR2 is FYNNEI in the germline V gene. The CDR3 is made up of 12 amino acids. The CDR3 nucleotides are TGTGCCAGCACGGTGCGTTACAATGAGCAGTTCTTC. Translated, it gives CASTVRYNEQFF.

CDR3 protein: CAIRKGSDTQYF. The CDR3, as DNA: TGTGCCATCAGGAAGGGATCGGATACGCAGTATTTT. The chain is built from TRBV10-3 and TRBJ2-3, with no clear D. V dropped 6 bases and J dropped 6 bases, with 10 bases sitting between them. Germline loops: CDR1 ENHRY, CDR2 SYGVKD. The length of the CDR3 is 12 residues.

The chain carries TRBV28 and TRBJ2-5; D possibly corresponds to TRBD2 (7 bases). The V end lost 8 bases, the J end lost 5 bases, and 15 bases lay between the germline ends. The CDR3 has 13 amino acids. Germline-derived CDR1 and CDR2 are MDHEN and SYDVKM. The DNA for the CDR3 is TGTGCCAGCGGGAGGGACACCCGTGAGACCCAGTACTTC. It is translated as CASGRDTRETQYF.